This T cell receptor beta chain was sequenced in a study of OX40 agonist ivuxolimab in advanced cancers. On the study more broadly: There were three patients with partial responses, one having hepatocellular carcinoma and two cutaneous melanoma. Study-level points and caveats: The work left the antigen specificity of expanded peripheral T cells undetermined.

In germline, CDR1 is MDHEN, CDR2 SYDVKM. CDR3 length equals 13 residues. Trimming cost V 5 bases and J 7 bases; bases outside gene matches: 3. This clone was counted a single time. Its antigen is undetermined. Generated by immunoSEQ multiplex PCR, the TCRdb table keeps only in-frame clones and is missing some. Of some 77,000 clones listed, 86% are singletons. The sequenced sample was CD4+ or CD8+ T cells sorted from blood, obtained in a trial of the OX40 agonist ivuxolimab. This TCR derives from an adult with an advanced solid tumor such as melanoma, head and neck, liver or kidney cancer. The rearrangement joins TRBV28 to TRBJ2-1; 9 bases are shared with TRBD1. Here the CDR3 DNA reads TGTGCCAGCAGTGGGGGACAGGGAAATGAGCAGTTCTTC. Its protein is CASSGGQGNEQFF.